This TCR beta chain was sequenced for a study of blood T cell repertoires in COVID-19. Study background: Sources were T cells, B-cell-depleted T cells, or PBMCs; the material itself was cDNA or gDNA.

Method: immunoSEQ multiplex PCR; TCRdb's copy keeps in-frame clones and lacks some. The sample contains around 130,000 clones, approximately 80% of which appear only once. CDR1 SGHTA and CDR2 FQGNSA come from the germline V gene. V gave up 5 bases and J gave up 2 bases, with 16 bases separating them. The CDR3 contains 15 residues. The specimen was peripheral blood. The origin of this receptor is a man between 35 and 55 years old with active or convalescent COVID-19. The chain joins TRBV7-2 to TRBJ2-7, with D perhaps matching TRBD2 (5 bases). The DNA of the CDR3 is TGTGCCAGCAGCCGTGAGGAGGTTCTGACCTACGAGCAGTACTTC. Protein: CASSREEVLTYEQYF.